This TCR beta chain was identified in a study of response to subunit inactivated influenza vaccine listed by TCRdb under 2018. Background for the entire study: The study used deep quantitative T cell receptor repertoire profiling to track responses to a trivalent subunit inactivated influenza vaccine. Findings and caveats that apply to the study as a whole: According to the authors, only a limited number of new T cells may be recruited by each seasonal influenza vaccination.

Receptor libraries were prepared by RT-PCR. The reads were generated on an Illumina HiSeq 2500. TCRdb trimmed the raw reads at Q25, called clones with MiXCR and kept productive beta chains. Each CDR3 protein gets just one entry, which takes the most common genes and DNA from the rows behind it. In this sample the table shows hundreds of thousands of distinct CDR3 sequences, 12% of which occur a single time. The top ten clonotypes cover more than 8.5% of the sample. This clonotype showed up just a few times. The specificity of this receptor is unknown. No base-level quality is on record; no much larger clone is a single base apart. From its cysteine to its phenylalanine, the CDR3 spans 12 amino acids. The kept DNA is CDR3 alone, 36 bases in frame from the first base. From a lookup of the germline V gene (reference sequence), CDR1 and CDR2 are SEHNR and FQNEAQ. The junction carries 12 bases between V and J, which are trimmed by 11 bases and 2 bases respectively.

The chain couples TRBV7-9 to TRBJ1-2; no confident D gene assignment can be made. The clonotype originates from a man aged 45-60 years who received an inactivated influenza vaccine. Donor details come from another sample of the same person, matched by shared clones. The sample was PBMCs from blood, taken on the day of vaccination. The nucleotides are TGTGCCTCCAAGAGTGAAAACTATGGCTACACCTTC. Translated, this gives CASKSENYGYTF.